This TCR beta chain was sequenced for a study of CD8+ T cells in alopecia areata. Study-wide background: In an open-label trial, patients got 5 to 10 mg tofacitinib twice daily.

This CDR3 region has 14 residues. The V gene's germline CDR1 is MNHEY and CDR2 SVGAGI. V was shortened by 6 bases and J by 4 bases, with 15 bases between the two germline ends. As the sequencing template, cDNA was produced by extracting RNA and reverse transcribing it. Here immunoSEQ multiplex PCR was the method, and the copy in TCRdb shows in-frame clones only, minus some. Of about 180,000 clones in the sample, around 50% were seen once. Sorted populations comprised CD4+ and CD8+ T cells obtained from PBMCs. Material: CD4+ T cells sorted from blood, obtained at week 0. The sequence was collected from a human donor with alopecia areata. V gene TRBV6-5 combines with J gene TRBJ1-1; no firm D call. In nucleotides, the CDR3 is TGTGCCAGCAGGCTGGAGGTTGCTAGCACTGAAGCTTTCTTT. Translating it yields CASRLEVASTEAFF.